This T cell receptor (beta chain) emerged from a study of blood T cell repertoires in COVID-19. Study as a whole: Samples taken during acute and convalescent COVID-19 were collected in the United States, Italy and Spain.

In germline, CDR1 is LGHDT, CDR2 YNNKEL (reference sequence). The CDR3 is 14 amino acids. V dropped 2 bases and J dropped 3 bases, with 10 bases sitting between them. This clone was counted a few times. The same CDR3 can be traced to other DNA sequences in this sample. Original processing methods: From reference gene primer amplification, estimates of nucleated cell counts were derived. TCRdb's copy holds only in-frame clones and misses some; the assay was immunoSEQ multiplex PCR. D and trimming were read from the DNA, whereas the V and J calls and clone size are those reported in that table. The sample yields approximately 670,000 clones, 85% to 90% seen once.

V gene TRBV3-1 (or the pseudogene TRBV3-2) combines with J gene TRBJ1-2; D not certain. The sequenced sample was peripheral blood. This sequence originates from a woman aged 18-29 years with acute or convalescent COVID-19. CDR3 DNA: TGTGCCAGCAGCCAAAGAGGGTCGGACTATGGCTACACCTTC. Protein: CASSQRGSDYGYTF.